The source of this T cell receptor (beta chain) is a study of T-cell reconstitution after alpha-beta-depleted transplantation in children. Using unique molecular identifiers, the investigators prepared the TCRbeta library. Via MiXCR, TCRdb re-called the PCR reads, giving one row per CDR3 protein. This table holds about 830,000 distinct CDR3 sequences, around 15% found once. This CDR3 is 16 amino acids long. Only a few counts were recorded for this clonotype. The chain carries TRBV21-1 and TRBJ2-7; the table's D call, TRBD1, has no DNA check behind it. TRBV21-1 is reported as a pseudogene. This TCR was sampled from a male patient aged 5 to 17 who had a stem cell transplant for acute lymphoblastic leukemia, so the T cells may come from the graft donor. Specimen: PBMCs, mostly from graft donor cells, collected 360 days after TCRalphabeta/CD19-depleted stem cell transplant. CDR3 nucleotides: TGTGCCAGCAGCAAACGGAGGGGACAGGGGAGGACGGAGCAGTACTTC. It specifies CASSKRRGQGRTEQYF.